The following is a T cell receptor (beta chain) sequence with its context. As yet, its antigen is unknown. The data were obtained in a study of cytomegalovirus exposure and HLA in healthy donors. Study details: The same platform as the approximately 670 first-cohort repertoires was used for the roughly 130 validation repertoires, a later analysis reported. Study-wide results and limits: A later analysis found first-cohort TCR clusters tended to co-occur in the 90 to 150 validation repertoires.

Some clones are missing from TCRdb's copy, which holds only in-frame ones; the method was immunoSEQ multiplex PCR. The repertoire includes approximately 100,000 clones, about 94% of them detected once, and around 1.2% sits in the top ten. The donors were members of the validation cohort comprising over a hundred subjects, separate from the roughly 680-subject first cohort. With 6 bases removed from V and 1 base from J, the gap between germline ends came to 12 bases. The CDR3 consists of 15 residues. Germline V gene data show CDR1 as LNHDA and CDR2 as SQIVND (reference sequence). The receptor comes from a woman aged 30 to 39 in good health and CMV-seropositive. The rearrangement joins TRBV19 to TRBJ1-4, with D perhaps matching TRBD1 (6 bases). Sequenced: PBMCs. Written as DNA, the CDR3 is TGTGCCAGTAGGGTCCAGGGGCAAACTAATGAAAAACTGTTTTTT. Translation: CASRVQGQTNEKLFF.